Shown below are 6 T cell receptor beta chains from a single sample sequenced in a study of molecular identifiers for immune sequencing clone quantification listed by TCRdb under 2018. Libraries were prepared through PCR. Data came from a NextSeq 500. The raw public data were reprocessed by TCRdb itself: fastp quality trimming at Q25, MiXCR clonotype calling, in-frame beta chains only. Under each unique CDR3 protein, matching rows form one entry showing the most common genes and DNA. The table for this sample lists about 510,000 distinct CDR3 sequences; 25% of them were counted only once. The ten biggest clones cover approximately 0.8% of the sample. The material sequenced was naive CD8+ T cells from blood, with Jurkat cell RNA spiked in. Sample cell subset or site, as interpreted from the label and publication: FACS-sorted CD8+CD4-CCR7+CD45RA+ naive T cells. These receptors were taken from a human donor in good health. Some libraries in this study had Jurkat cell RNA spiked in.

About this clonotype: A read error may produce the germline difference seen at one junction end. The chain joins TRBV30 to TRBJ1-5; no clear D gene. This CDR3 comprises 16 residues. From germline, CDR1 is GTSNPN and CDR2 SVGIG (reference sequence). In DNA, the CDR3 is TGTGCCTGGAGTGTACTCGGCGGGCTTAGCAATCAGCACCAGCATTTT. Residues: CAWSVLGGLSNQHQHF.

The chain carries TRBV30 and TRBJ1-1; D gene unclear. V was pared by 0 bases and J by 0 bases, with 11 bases between. The CDR3 has 15 residues. The germline gives CDR1 GTSNPN, CDR2 SVGIG (reference sequence). The CDR3 DNA reads TGTGCCTGGAGTGTAAGTACAACAATGAACACTGAAGCTTTCTTT. Translating gives CAWSVSTTMNTEAFF.

The chain employs TRBV27 and TRBJ2-3; 9 nucleotides agree with TRBD2. The germline CDR1 and CDR2 sequences are MNHEY and SMNVEV (reference sequence). This CDR3 comprises 15 residues. The V and J ends lost 4 bases and 6 bases, in that order; junction bases with no gene match: 8. CDR3 amino acids: CASSWVSGRRDTQYF. For the CDR3, the DNA is TGTGCCAGCAGTTGGGTCAGCGGGAGGAGGGATACGCAGTATTTT.

The genes are TRBV12-3 or TRBV12-4 and TRBJ2-7; tentative D call: TRBD2 (6 bases). V lost 5 bases, J lost 6 bases, and 11 bases lay in between. The CDR3 length is 12 residues. The CDR3 DNA is TGTGCCAGCAGTCGACTAGTTCGCGAGCAGTACTTC. Translated, it gives CASSRLVREQYF.

Many counts were recorded for this clonotype. The chain has TRBV5-1 and TRBJ1-1; D gene ambiguous. The ends were cut back, 3 bases at V and 2 bases at J, with 11 bases in the middle. The CDR3 contains 14 residues. CDR1 is SGHRS, CDR2 YFSETQ, per germline. CDR3 sequence reads: CASSSFSDNTEAFF. The CDR3 nucleotides are TGCGCCAGCAGCTCCTTTAGCGATAACACTGAAGCTTTCTTT. Looking up the rest from reference TRBV5-1 and TRBJ1-1 gives the full variable domain: KAGVTQTPRYLIKTRGQQVTLSCSPISGHRSVSWYQQTPGQGLQFLFEYFSETQRNKGNFPGRFSGRQFSNSRSEMNVSTLELGDSALYLCASSSFSDNTEAFFGQGTRLTVV.

Only a few counts were recorded for this clonotype. CDR3 loop: CASSSSTSGDSKNIQYF. CDR3 nucleotides: TGTGCCAGCAGCTCCTCCACTAGCGGGGACTCGAAAAACATTCAGTACTTC. The chain carries TRBV7-9 and TRBJ2-4; 10 bases are a match to TRBD2. The CDR3 spans 17 residues. Germline CDR1 is SEHNR and CDR2 is FQNEAQ (reference sequence). With V trimmed by 4 bases and J by 4 bases, 10 bases remained unmatched.